This is a list of T cell receptor beta chains from one sample in a study of blood T cell repertoires in COVID-19. Clones were read by immunoSEQ multiplex PCR, and TCRdb kept only the in-frame ones, dropping some. The profile covers about 120,000 clones, with roughly 82% appearing a single time and approximately 16% taken by the ten largest. The sample comprised peripheral blood. These TCRs come from a woman aged 60-70 years with acute or convalescent COVID-19. The CDR3 runs from the conserved cysteine through the conserved F or W. The D gene is left open where the match is weak. Clone size is shown for a subset of rows, as once, few, many or a class of expanded clone.

d_call j_call v_call clone_size cdr3_aa cdr3_nt
TRBD1 TRBJ1-4 TRBV24-1 - CATSRTGGFEKLFF TGTGCCACCAGCAGGACAGGGGGCTTTGAAAAACTGTTTTTT
- TRBJ1-1 TRBV25-1 - CASSATGNTEAFF TGTGCCAGCAGTGCCACAGGTAACACTGAAGCTTTCTTT
- TRBJ2-1 TRBV6-2/TRBV6-3 - CASSGTYSVNEQFF TGTGCCAGCAGTGGGACTTATAGCGTTAATGAGCAGTTCTTC
- TRBJ1-6 TRBV19 once CASSITLAGNNSPLHF TGTGCCAGTAGTATTACCCTTGCAGGCAATAATTCACCCCTCCACTTT
TRBD2 TRBJ2-3 TRBV2 once CASTGTSGRSTDTQYF TGTGCCAGCACGGGAACTAGCGGGAGAAGCACAGATACGCAGTATTTT
TRBD2 TRBJ2-3 TRBV9 - CASERGGLADTQYF TGTGCCAGCGAACGGGGGGGCCTTGCAGATACGCAGTATTTT
- TRBJ2-5 TRBV24-1 once CATSDTQIAGQETQYF TGTGCCACCAGTGATACCCAGATCGCGGGGCAAGAGACCCAGTACTTC
- TRBJ2-2 TRBV9 - CASTQTGGAGTGELFF TGTGCCAGCACCCAAACGGGGGGCGCGGGCACCGGGGAGCTGTTTTTT
- TRBJ1-1 TRBV5-5 - CASSLQASLNTEAFF TGTGCCAGCAGCTTGCAGGCCAGCTTGAACACTGAAGCTTTCTTT
TRBD1 TRBJ2-7 TRBV6-1 once CASSEALRGTGSDEQYF TGTGCCAGCAGTGAAGCGCTTCGTGGGACAGGGTCTGACGAGCAGTACTTC
TRBD2 TRBJ2-6 TRBV28 - CASSPLSGTGANVLTF TGTGCCAGCAGTCCTCTTAGCGGGACTGGGGCCAACGTCCTGACTTTC
- TRBJ1-2 TRBV19 - CASSYRVHYGYTF TGTGCCAGTTCCTACAGGGTTCACTATGGCTACACCTTC
TRBD2 TRBJ2-1 TRBV7-9 - CASSLTSGGIFEQFF TGTGCCAGCAGCTTGACTAGCGGGGGGATTTTTGAGCAGTTCTTC
TRBD1 TRBJ2-1 TRBV6-5 - CASGSPRQGYAEQFF TGTGCCAGCGGATCCCCGAGACAGGGGTATGCTGAGCAGTTCTTC
- TRBJ1-1 TRBV2 - CASIRNNLEAFF TGTGCCAGCATTCGAAACAACCTTGAAGCTTTCTTT
TRBD1 TRBJ2-7 TRBV27 - CASSRPGQEYEQYF TGTGCCAGCAGCCGTCCGGGACAGGAGTACGAGCAGTACTTC
TRBD2 TRBJ2-7 TRBV3-1/TRBV3-2 - CASSPKWIRGLAGTYYEQYF TGTGCCAGCAGCCCGAAGTGGATACGAGGGCTAGCGGGGACCTACTACGAGCAGTACTTC
- TRBJ2-1 TRBV19 once CASSIRDSAYNEQFF TGTGCCAGTAGTATTAGGGACTCAGCCTACAATGAGCAGTTCTTC
- TRBJ1-1 TRBV19 - CASFRGEDTEAFF TGTGCCAGCTTTCGGGGTGAGGACACTGAAGCTTTCTTT
TRBD1 TRBJ2-3 TRBV7-3 - CASSQGQMVGTDTQYF TGTGCCAGCAGCCAGGGACAGATGGTGGGCACAGATACGCAGTATTTT
TRBD2 TRBJ2-1 TRBV7-9 - CASSYTSGGANEQFF TGTGCCAGCAGCTACACTAGCGGGGGTGCAAATGAGCAGTTCTTC
TRBD1 TRBJ2-7 TRBV7-6 - CASSLMGQGAIYEQYF TGTGCCAGCAGCCTTATGGGGCAGGGGGCCATCTACGAGCAGTACTTC
TRBD1 TRBJ2-1 TRBV5-1 - CASSTSGQGGDEQFF TGCGCCAGCAGCACCTCGGGACAGGGGGGCGATGAGCAGTTCTTC
TRBD1 TRBJ1-4 TRBV27 - CASTGTGVEKLFF TGTGCCAGTACCGGGACAGGGGTAGAAAAACTGTTTTTT
TRBD1 TRBJ1-6 TRBV7-9 - CASSLRDRPNSPLHF TGTGCCAGCAGCTTAAGGGACAGGCCAAATTCACCCCTCCACTTT
- TRBJ1-2 TRBV3-1/TRBV3-2 - CASSQASGGYTF TGTGCCAGCAGCCAAGCTTCAGGGGGCTACACCTTC
- TRBJ1-2 TRBV19 - CASSPSAGFVSGYTF TGTGCCAGTAGTCCCAGTGCAGGGTTTGTTTCAGGCTACACCTTC
- TRBJ1-6 TRBV11-2 - CASSTPGHDNSPLHF TGTGCCAGCAGCACCCCGGGACACGATAATTCACCCCTCCACTTT
- TRBJ2-5 TRBV11-3 - CASSFWGGQSKETQYF TGTGCCAGCAGCTTCTGGGGGGGGCAGAGTAAAGAGACCCAGTACTTC
- TRBJ2-1 TRBV29-1 few CSVGGGLHNEQFF TGCAGCGTTGGGGGGGGCCTCCACAATGAGCAGTTCTTC
TRBD1 TRBJ2-2 TRBV7-9 - CASSRTGTRGTGELFF TGTGCCAGCAGCCGGACAGGCACCAGGGGCACCGGGGAGCTGTTTTTT
- TRBJ1-6 TRBV7-2 - CASSSGNQGSPLHF TGTGCCAGCAGCTCTGGAAATCAGGGCTCACCCCTCCACTTT
- TRBJ2-2 TRBV7-9 few CASSPRGGHTGELFF TGTGCCAGCAGCCCCCGTGGAGGGCACACCGGGGAGCTGTTTTTT
TRBD1 TRBJ2-1 TRBV7-9 - CASSLPRERTGSKQFF TGTGCCAGCAGCTTACCAAGAGAGCGGACAGGTAGTAAGCAGTTCTTC
TRBD1 TRBJ2-5 TRBV4-1 - CASSQEKAGQGFAQYF TGCGCCAGCAGCCAAGAAAAAGCCGGACAGGGGTTCGCCCAGTACTTC
- TRBJ1-3 TRBV3-1/TRBV3-2 - CASSAGEVARGTIYF TGTGCCAGCAGCGCAGGTGAAGTAGCACGGGGCACCATATATTTT
TRBD1 TRBJ1-5 TRBV30 - CAWSVRGGWEPQHF TGTGCCTGGAGTGTACGAGGGGGCTGGGAGCCCCAGCATTTT
TRBD2 TRBJ2-5 TRBV7-2 few CASSVERGARETQYF TGTGCCAGCAGCGTCGAGCGGGGGGCCCGAGAGACCCAGTACTTC
- TRBJ1-2 TRBV6-5 - CASSYEARYGYTF TGTGCCAGCAGTTACGAGGCTCGGTATGGCTACACCTTC
- TRBJ1-1 TRBV7-6 - CASSLGPLPNTEAFF TGTGCCAGCAGCTTAGGGCCCCTGCCTAACACTGAAGCTTTCTTT
TRBD1 TRBJ1-5 TRBV20-1 few CSASHTGGSYQPQHF TGCAGTGCCAGTCATACAGGGGGCTCCTATCAGCCCCAGCATTTT
TRBD2 TRBJ2-7 TRBV5-6 - CASIDSGGSLEQYF TGTGCCAGCATCGATAGCGGGGGGTCCCTCGAGCAGTACTTC
- TRBJ1-6 TRBV7-2 - CASSLASGVSYNSPLHF TGTGCCAGCAGCTTAGCGTCAGGGGTTTCTTATAATTCACCCCTCCACTTT
TRBD1 TRBJ2-3 TRBV5-1 - CASSEGQGTDTQYF TGCGCCAGCAGCGAGGGACAGGGCACAGATACGCAGTATTTT
TRBD2 TRBJ2-1 TRBV7-3 - CASSPAGGPSSYNEQFF TGTGCCAGCAGTCCAGCGGGGGGGCCCAGCTCCTACAATGAGCAGTTCTTC
- TRBJ1-1 TRBV3-1/TRBV3-2 - CASSSKWSGTEAFF TGTGCCAGCAGCTCTAAATGGTCGGGTACTGAAGCTTTCTTT